This TCR beta chain came from a study of blood T cell repertoires in COVID-19. Study overall: The analysed material was cDNA or gDNA that came from T cells, B-cell-depleted T cells, or PBMCs.

Study members were between about 18 and 90 years old and lived in around 24 US regions. Membership in each cohort depended on participant-reported clinical history. As originally analysed: Reference gene primer amplification yielded estimated nucleated cell counts. Here immunoSEQ multiplex PCR was the method, and the copy in TCRdb shows in-frame clones only, minus some. V and J calls plus clone size are reproduced from that table; the DNA served to infer D and trimming. The profile covers about 250,000 clones, with around 90% appearing a single time and about 3% taken by the ten largest. CDR3 length: 19 residues. V shed 1 base and J 4 bases; nucleotides not matched to a gene: 11. Germline CDR1 is LGHNA and CDR2 is YSLEER.

The chain joins TRBV4-3 to TRBJ2-5, with 14 bases fitting TRBD2. The sequence was collected from a woman aged 50 to 60 who had recovered from COVID-19. Specimen: PBMCs or T cells enriched from blood (not recorded which). DNA of the CDR3: TGCGCCAGCAGCCAAGGGGCCGGGGGACTAGCGGGAGTGGGAGAGACCCAGTACTTC. It translates to CASSQGAGGLAGVGETQYF.